Sequencing of this TCR beta chain was carried out in a study of human CD8 memory T cell subsets. Study-wide results and limits: Effector memory cells lacked the similarly high diversity that stem-like memory and precursor exhausted T cells had.

On this clonotype itself: The target antigen is unknown.

Researchers made TCR beta libraries via UMI-labeled 5' RACE. TCRdb reprocessed the 5' RACE reads, keeping one entry per CDR3 protein, no DNA. The repertoire table contains 3,500 to 5,000 distinct CDR3 sequences. Enriched by negative magnetic separation, total CD8+ T cells were obtained. From germline, CDR1 is ENHRY and CDR2 SYGVKD. This CDR3 contains 15 residues. V and J are TRBV10-3 and TRBJ2-7; TCRdb reports TRBD1, a call that lacks DNA to check it against. The specimen was CD8+ T cells from PBMCs. This receptor was identified in a human donor in good health. CDR3 residues: CAISEWDSTSYEQYF.